Below, 13 T cell receptor beta chains from the same sample are listed, as sequenced in a study of T-cell reconstitution after alpha-beta-depleted transplantation in children. The library targeted TCRbeta and was prepared with unique molecular identifiers. TCRdb independently ran MiXCR on the PCR reads; one entry per CDR3 protein. The sample has about 72,000 distinct CDR3 sequences, 5.5% to 7.5% seen once. Here the sequenced sample was PBMCs from the stem cell graft donor, taken from the stem cell graft. These receptors came from a human donor who donated a stem cell graft to a child with acute lymphoblastic leukemia.

This clonotype was found many times. The CDR3 bases are TGTGCCAGCAGCATAAATATGAACACTGAAGCTTTCTTT. It encodes CASSINMNTEAFF. This chain uses TRBV11-2 with TRBJ1-1; D gene unclear. From germline, CDR1 is SGHAT and CDR2 FQNNGV. V was trimmed by 5 bases and J by 0 bases, leaving 7 bases between them. This CDR3 contains 13 residues. Full variable domain (rest looked up from reference TRBV11-2 and TRBJ1-1): EAGVAQSPRYKIIEKRQSVAFWCNPISGHATLYWYQQILGQGPKLLIQFQNNGVVDDSQLPKDRFSAERLKGVDSTLKIQPAKLEDSAVYLCASSINMNTEAFFGQGTRLTVV.

J is TRBJ2-7 and V is TRBV24-1; 7 bases line up with TRBD2. Trimming at V came to 5 bases and at J to 3 bases, leaving 3 bases not matched to a gene. Germline-derived CDR1 and CDR2 are KGHDR and SFDVKD. This CDR3 has 13 amino acids. The CDR3 DNA is TGTGCCACCAGTGCCGGGGGGATCTACGAGCAGTACTTC. This codes for CATSAGGIYEQYF.

This clonotype has at least ten counts. J is TRBJ1-2 and V is TRBV29-1; TRBD1 agrees at 9 bases. This CDR3 has 15 amino acids. V gave up 6 bases and J gave up 1 base; unmatched junction bases: 9. Germline-derived CDR1 and CDR2 are SQVTM and ANQGSEA. CDR3 region: CSVEIDRGINYGYTF. CDR3 in DNA: TGCAGCGTCGAAATCGACAGGGGGATTAACTATGGCTACACCTTC.

This clonotype was seen at least ten times. The rearrangement links TRBV7-2 to TRBJ2-2, with 9 bases identical to TRBD2. CDR3 length: 14 residues. The V and J ends lost 9 bases and 0 bases, in that order; junction bases with no gene match: 2. Germline CDR1 is SGHTA and CDR2 is FQGNSA. DNA for the CDR3: TGTGCCAGAACTAGCGGGTCGAACACCGGGGAGCTGTTTTTT. Amino acids: CARTSGSNTGELFF.

The chain recombines TRBV21-1 with TRBJ2-5. TRBV21-1 is described as a pseudogene. The CDR3 extends over 14 amino acids. This CDR3 is CASSPGLGQETQYF. CDR3 in DNA: TGTGCCAGCAGCCCTGGTCTCGGACAAGAGACCCAGTACTTC.

The chain couples TRBV5-1 to TRBJ1-1; possibly TRBD1 for D (6 bases). Germline V gene data show CDR1 as SGHRS and CDR2 as YFSETQ. The CDR3 totals 14 residues. V was trimmed by 4 bases and J by 0 bases, leaving 10 bases between them. CDR3 nucleotides: TGCGCCAGCAGCCGGGACAACATGAACACTGAAGCTTTCTTT. Protein sequence: CASSRDNMNTEAFF.

The chain is built from TRBV29-1 and TRBJ2-2; perhaps TRBD1 as D (6 bases). Looked up from germline, CDR1 is SQVTM and CDR2 is ANQGSEA. The CDR3 loop spans 14 amino acids. The ends were cut back, 6 bases at V and 4 bases at J, with 15 bases in the middle. In DNA, the CDR3 is TGCAGCGTGAGGCTTGGGGGCGTCACCGGGGAGCTGTTTTTT. Protein product: CSVRLGGVTGELFF.

This clonotype has ten or more counts. The chain uses TRBV12-3 or TRBV12-4 and TRBJ2-4; 8 bases map to TRBD1. The CDR3 runs to 14 residues. V lost 5 bases to trimming and J lost 7 bases; unmatched junction nucleotides: 7. DNA for the CDR3: TGTGCCAGCAGTATCCAGGGGGCGGGCAACATTCAGTACTTC. Translation: CASSIQGAGNIQYF.

Only a few counts were recorded for this clonotype. At one end, the junction sequence differs from germline, possibly due to a read error. This chain links TRBV7-6 with TRBJ2-1; 9 positions agree with TRBD1. The germline V gene encodes CDR1 SGHVS and CDR2 FNYEAQ. The CDR3 has 13 amino acids. This CDR3 is CSSSVGTGYEQFF. In DNA, the CDR3 is TGTTCCAGCAGCGTAGGGACAGGGTACGAGCAGTTCTTC.

This clonotype was picked up many times. The V and J genes are TRBV29-1 and TRBJ2-7; no clear D. Trimming cost V 7 bases and J 4 bases, with 11 bases left between them. CDR1 is SQVTM and CDR2 is ANQGSEA in the germline V gene. The CDR3 is 11 residues long. DNA for the CDR3: TGCAGCGAACAAGGAGCTTACGAGCAGTACTTC. This gives the protein CSEQGAYEQYF.

This clonotype was observed a handful of times. The V call is TRBV12-3 or TRBV12-4, the J call TRBJ2-7; 7 nucleotides match TRBD1. V gave up 4 bases and J gave up 4 bases; unmatched junction bases: 4. This CDR3 has 13 amino acids. The DNA of the CDR3 is TGTGCCAGCAGTTCGGGACAGAGGTACGAGCAGTACTTC. This gives the protein CASSSGQRYEQYF.

The chain couples TRBV27 to TRBJ2-5, with 8 bases fitting TRBD2. The CDR3 spans 15 residues. V gave up 4 bases and J gave up 5 bases; unmatched junction bases: 9. Germline V gives CDR1 MNHEY, CDR2 SMNVEV (reference sequence). Here the CDR3 reads CASSSTGGPQETQYF. CDR3 nucleotide sequence: TGTGCCAGCAGTTCGACGGGAGGGCCACAGGAGACCCAGTACTTC.

This clonotype was observed at least ten times. V and J are TRBV12-3 or TRBV12-4 and TRBJ1-1; D not resolved. Trimming took 6 bases from V and 8 from J, leaving 10 bases between them. This CDR3 region has 11 residues. The CDR3 DNA reads TGTGCCAGCAGCCTAGTGGGGGAAGCTTTCTTT. Translated, it gives CASSLVGEAFF.